Listed below are T cell receptor beta chains from one sample, sequenced in a study of CD8 T cells in ankylosing spondylitis. TCRdb independently ran MiXCR on the 5' RACE reads; one entry per CDR3 protein. The sample includes 150,000 to 200,000 distinct CDR3 sequences, approximately 20% of them seen just once. Sequenced sample: blood, either unsorted or a sorted T cell fraction (not recorded which). The origin of the receptors is a male donor with ankylosing spondylitis or in good health (not recorded which). CDR3s include the opening cysteine and the closing phenylalanine or tryptophan. D genes are given only for firm matches. A clone size is listed for some rows: how often the clone was seen (once, few, many), or a class if it is expanded.

V gene,D gene,clone size,J gene,CDR3 protein,CDR3 DNA
TRBV12-3/TRBV12-4,NA,NA,TRBJ1-5,CASSSDRGQPQHF,TGTGCCAGCAGTTCGGATCGAGGCCAGCCCCAGCATTTT
TRBV20-1,NA,many,TRBJ2-7,CSARGVTDSYEQYF,TGCAGTGCTAGAGGTGTGACGGATTCCTACGAGCAGTACTTC
TRBV28,NA,NA,TRBJ2-7,CASRVTSFFSYEQYF,TGTGCCAGCAGGGTGACTAGTTTTTTCTCCTACGAGCAGTACTTC
TRBV2,NA,many,TRBJ2-3,CASSEARDGTSTDTQYF,TGTGCCAGCAGTGAAGCCCGTGACGGGACTAGCACAGATACGCAGTATTTT
TRBV6-1,NA,many,TRBJ1-1,CASSARGEAFF,TGTGCCAGCAGTGCCCGCGGTGAAGCTTTCTTT
TRBV28,TRBD1,NA,TRBJ2-1,CASSPRTGNYNEQFF,TGTGCCAGCAGTCCCCGGACAGGAAACTACAATGAGCAGTTCTTC
TRBV5-1,NA,NA,TRBJ2-7,CASSFRGSAYEQYF,TGCGCCAGCAGCTTCCGGGGGAGTGCTTACGAGCAGTACTTC
TRBV28,NA,NA,TRBJ1-1,CASSPPLGGLTEAFF,TGTGCCAGCAGTCCACCTCTGGGGGGTCTTACTGAAGCTTTCTTT
TRBV9,NA,few,TRBJ2-1,CASSVSWRETYNEQFF,TGTGCCAGCAGCGTGAGTTGGCGGGAAACCTACAATGAGCAGTTCTTC
TRBV20-1,TRBD2,few,TRBJ2-3,CSASPPSGRASTTDTQYF,TGCAGTGCTAGTCCCCCCAGCGGGAGGGCCTCAACCACAGATACGCAGTATTTT
TRBV7-8,NA,few,TRBJ1-4,CASSLGQGTEKLFF,TGTGCCAGCAGCTTAGGGCAGGGCACTGAAAAACTGTTTTTT
TRBV4-2,TRBD2,few,TRBJ2-5,CASSQVPSGGLETQYF,TGTGCCAGCAGCCAAGTCCCTAGCGGGGGGCTAGAGACCCAGTACTTC
TRBV14,TRBD1,NA,TRBJ2-7,CASSYGQVYEQYF,TGTGCCAGCAGTTACGGACAGGTCTACGAGCAGTACTTC
TRBV7-9,TRBD2,few,TRBJ2-5,CASSLEAGVETQYF,TGTGCCAGCAGCTTAGAAGCGGGAGTAGAGACCCAGTACTTC
TRBV5-1,NA,many,TRBJ2-3,CASSPQTSTDTQYF,TGCGCCAGCAGCCCCCAGACCAGCACAGATACGCAGTATTTT
TRBV5-4,TRBD1,few,TRBJ2-5,CASSSDRGLGETQYF,TGTGCCAGCAGCTCCGACAGGGGGCTCGGGGAGACCCAGTACTTC
TRBV29-1,NA,many,TRBJ1-1,CSGGTGDTEAFF,TGCAGTGGTGGGACCGGAGACACTGAAGCTTTCTTT
TRBV15,NA,NA,TRBJ2-5,CATSRGEQETQYF,TGTGCCACCAGCAGGGGAGAACAAGAGACCCAGTACTTC
TRBV28,NA,NA,TRBJ2-7,CASSLAQKQGYEQYF,TGTGCCAGCAGTTTAGCACAAAAACAGGGCTACGAGCAGTACTTC
TRBV5-1,NA,many,TRBJ2-4,CASSLELQGIQYF,TGCGCCAGCAGCTTGGAACTCCAGGGCATTCAGTACTTC
TRBV20-1,NA,many,TRBJ1-1,CSALELNTEAFF,TGCAGTGCGTTGGAACTGAACACTGAAGCTTTCTTT
TRBV5-5,NA,NA,TRBJ2-7,CASSVIYEQYF,TGTGCCAGCAGCGTGATCTACGAGCAGTACTTC
TRBV10-3,TRBD2,many,TRBJ2-7,CAISELAGGSYEQYF,TGTGCCATCAGTGAGTTAGCGGGAGGGTCCTACGAGCAGTACTTC
TRBV15,TRBD1,NA,TRBJ1-4,CATSRLGTDEKLFF,TGTGCCACCAGCAGACTCGGGACAGATGAAAAACTGTTTTTT
TRBV3-1,NA,many,TRBJ2-5,CASSRGSQETQYF,TGTGCCAGCAGCCGTGGCAGCCAAGAGACCCAGTACTTC
TRBV29-1,TRBD1,few,TRBJ2-7,CSVGQGAVEQYF,TGCAGCGTTGGACAGGGAGCGGTCGAGCAGTACTTC
TRBV19,NA,NA,TRBJ1-5,CASNPTGYSNRPQHF,TGTGCCAGTAACCCCACAGGCTACAGCAATCGGCCCCAGCATTTT
TRBV30,TRBD1,few,TRBJ2-6,CAWSWDRVGANVLTF,TGTGCCTGGAGTTGGGACAGGGTCGGGGCCAACGTCCTGACTTTC
TRBV4-2,NA,NA,TRBJ2-7,CASSPRTQYEQYF,TGTGCCAGCAGCCCGAGGACCCAGTACGAGCAGTACTTC
TRBV29-1,NA,few,TRBJ2-7,CSVETGRLYEQYF,TGCAGCGTAGAAACGGGACGGCTCTACGAGCAGTACTTC
TRBV29-1,NA,NA,TRBJ2-3,CSVETDTQYF,TGCAGCGTTGAGACAGATACGCAGTATTTT
TRBV7-9,TRBD2,NA,TRBJ2-2,CVSSAIGTSSAGELFF,TGTGTCAGCAGCGCGATTGGGACTAGTTCCGCCGGGGAGCTGTTTTTT
TRBV7-9,NA,NA,TRBJ1-6,CASSLIERINSPLHF,TGTGCCAGCAGCTTAATCGAACGGATTAATTCACCCCTCCACTTT
TRBV12-3/TRBV12-4,NA,many,TRBJ1-1,CASSHTNTEAFF,TGTGCCAGCAGCCACACGAACACTGAAGCTTTCTTT
TRBV11-2,TRBD2,NA,TRBJ2-7,CASSLGLGLAVEQYF,TGTGCCAGCAGCTTAGGCTTGGGACTAGCGGTCGAGCAGTACTTC
TRBV15,NA,NA,TRBJ2-7,CATSRGGSSYEQYF,TGTGCCACCAGCAGAGGTGGCAGCTCCTACGAGCAGTACTTC
TRBV10-3,NA,many,TRBJ1-5,CAISAGASRDQPQHF,TGTGCCATCAGTGCTGGGGCTAGCCGCGATCAGCCCCAGCATTTT
TRBV7-8,NA,few,TRBJ2-2,CATQLGDLGVYTGELFF,TGTGCCACCCAATTGGGGGATCTCGGTGTGTACACCGGGGAGCTGTTTTTT
TRBV6-1,NA,few,TRBJ2-7,CASWGLNGTHDYYEQYF,TGTGCCAGCTGGGGCCTTAACGGGACCCACGATTATTACGAGCAGTACTTC